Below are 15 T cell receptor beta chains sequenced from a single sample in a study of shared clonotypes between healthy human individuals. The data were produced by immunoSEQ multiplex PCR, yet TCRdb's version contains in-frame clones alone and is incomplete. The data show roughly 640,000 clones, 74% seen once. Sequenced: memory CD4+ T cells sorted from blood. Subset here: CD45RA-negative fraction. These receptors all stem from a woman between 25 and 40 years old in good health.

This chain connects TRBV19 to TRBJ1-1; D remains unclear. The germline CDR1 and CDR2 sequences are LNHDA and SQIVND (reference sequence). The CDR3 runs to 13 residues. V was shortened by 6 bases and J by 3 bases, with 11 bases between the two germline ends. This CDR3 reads CASRRNLDTEAFF. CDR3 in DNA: TGTGCCAGTAGGAGGAATTTGGACACTGAAGCTTTCTTT.

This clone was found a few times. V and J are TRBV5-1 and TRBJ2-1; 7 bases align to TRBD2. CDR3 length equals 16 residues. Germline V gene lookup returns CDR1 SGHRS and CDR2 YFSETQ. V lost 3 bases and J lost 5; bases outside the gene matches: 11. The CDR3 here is CASSSQGSGSHNEQFF. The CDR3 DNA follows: TGCGCCAGCAGCTCTCAGGGTAGCGGGTCACACAATGAGCAGTTCTTC.

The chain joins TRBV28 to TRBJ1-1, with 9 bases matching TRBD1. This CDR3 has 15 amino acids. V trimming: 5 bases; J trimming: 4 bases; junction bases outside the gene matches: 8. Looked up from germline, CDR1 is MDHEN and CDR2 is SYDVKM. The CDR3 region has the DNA TGTGCCAGCAGTGTCCCCGGGACAGGGAGCACTGAAGCTTTCTTT. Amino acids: CASSVPGTGSTEAFF.

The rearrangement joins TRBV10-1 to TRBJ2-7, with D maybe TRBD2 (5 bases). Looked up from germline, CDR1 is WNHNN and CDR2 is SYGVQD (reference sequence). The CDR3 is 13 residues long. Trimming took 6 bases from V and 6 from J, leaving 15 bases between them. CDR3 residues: CASSLTGLREQYF. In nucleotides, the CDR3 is TGCGCCAGCAGCTTAACGGGGTTGCGCGAGCAGTACTTC.

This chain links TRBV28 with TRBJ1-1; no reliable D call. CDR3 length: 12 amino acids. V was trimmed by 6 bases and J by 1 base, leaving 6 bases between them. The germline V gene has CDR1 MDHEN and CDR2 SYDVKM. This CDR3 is CASREKNTEAFF. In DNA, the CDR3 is TGTGCCAGCAGGGAGAAGAACACTGAAGCTTTCTTT. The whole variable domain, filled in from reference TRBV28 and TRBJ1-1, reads DVKVTQSSRYLVKRTGEKVFLECVQDMDHENMFWYRQDPGLGLRLIYFSYDVKMKEKGDIPEGYSVSREKKERFSLILESASTNQTSMYLCASREKNTEAFFGQGTRLTVV.

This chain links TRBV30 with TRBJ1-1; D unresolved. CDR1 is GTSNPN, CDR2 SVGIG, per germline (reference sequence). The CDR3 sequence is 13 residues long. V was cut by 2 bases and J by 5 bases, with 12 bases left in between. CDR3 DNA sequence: TGTGCCTGGAGTCTATCCGGCGGTACTGAAGCTTTCTTT. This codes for CAWSLSGGTEAFF.

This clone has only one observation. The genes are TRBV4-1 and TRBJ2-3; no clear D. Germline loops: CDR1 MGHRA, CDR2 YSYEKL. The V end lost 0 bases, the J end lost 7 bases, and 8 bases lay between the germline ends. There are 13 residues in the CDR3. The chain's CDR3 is CASSQETEYTQYF. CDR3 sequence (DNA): TGCGCCAGCAGCCAAGAGACGGAATATACGCAGTATTTT.

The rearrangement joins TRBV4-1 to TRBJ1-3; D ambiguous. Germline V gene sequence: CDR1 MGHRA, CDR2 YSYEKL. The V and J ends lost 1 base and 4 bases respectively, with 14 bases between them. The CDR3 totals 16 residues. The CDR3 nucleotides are TGCGCCAGCAGCCAAGTTACCAGAACCATCGGAAACACCATATATTTT. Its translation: CASSQVTRTIGNTIYF.

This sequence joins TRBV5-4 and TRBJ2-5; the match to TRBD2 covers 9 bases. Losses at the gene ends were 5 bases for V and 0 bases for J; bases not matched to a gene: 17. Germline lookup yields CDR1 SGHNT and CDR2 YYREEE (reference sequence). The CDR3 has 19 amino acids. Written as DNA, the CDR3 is TGTGCCAGCAGTTCAGGACTAGCGCAAGTCGCCTTGTACCAAGAGACCCAGTACTTC. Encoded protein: CASSSGLAQVALYQETQYF.

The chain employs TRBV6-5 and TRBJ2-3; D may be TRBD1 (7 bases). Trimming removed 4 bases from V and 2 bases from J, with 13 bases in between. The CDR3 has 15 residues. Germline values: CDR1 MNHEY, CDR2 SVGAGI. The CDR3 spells CASSSGGTDTDTQYF. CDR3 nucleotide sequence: TGTGCCAGCAGTTCTGGCGGGACAGACACAGATACGCAGTATTTT.

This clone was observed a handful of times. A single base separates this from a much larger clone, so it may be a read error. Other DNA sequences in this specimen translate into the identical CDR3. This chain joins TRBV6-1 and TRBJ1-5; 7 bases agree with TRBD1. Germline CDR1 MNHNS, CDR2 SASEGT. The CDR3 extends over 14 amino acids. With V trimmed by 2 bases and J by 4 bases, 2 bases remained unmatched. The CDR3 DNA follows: TGTGCCAGCAGTGAATCCAGGGGGAATCAGCCCCAGCATTTT. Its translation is CASSESRGNQPQHF.

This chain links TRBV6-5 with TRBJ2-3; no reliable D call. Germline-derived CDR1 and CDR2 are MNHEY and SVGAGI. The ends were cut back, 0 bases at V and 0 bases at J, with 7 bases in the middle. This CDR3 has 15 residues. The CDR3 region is CASSYSDPSTDTQYF. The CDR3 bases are TGTGCCAGCAGTTACTCCGACCCTAGCACAGATACGCAGTATTTT.

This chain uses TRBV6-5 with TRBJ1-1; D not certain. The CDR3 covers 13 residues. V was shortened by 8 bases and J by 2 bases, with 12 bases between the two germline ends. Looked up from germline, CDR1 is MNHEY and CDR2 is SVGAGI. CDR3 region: CASQTMRNTEAFF. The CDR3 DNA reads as TGTGCCAGCCAAACGATGAGAAACACTGAAGCTTTCTTT.

CDR3 amino acids: CASSRTGRSYEQYF. Written as DNA, the CDR3 is TGTGCCAGCAGCCGGACAGGGCGGTCCTACGAGCAGTACTTC. The chain links TRBV2 to TRBJ2-7; 8 positions agree with TRBD1. The V and J ends lost 6 bases and 1 base, in that order; junction bases with no gene match: 5. The CDR3 is made up of 14 amino acids. Germline V gene data show CDR1 as SNHLY and CDR2 as FYNNEI.

DNA for the CDR3: TGCAGCGCCGGGACGATGGGGAGCACCGGGGAGCTGTTTTTT. It encodes CSAGTMGSTGELFF. This sequence joins TRBV29-1 and TRBJ2-2, with D perhaps TRBD1 or TRBD2 (5 bases each). Trimming shortened V by 7 bases and J by 4 bases, and 16 bases separated the two germline ends. CDR3 size: 14 residues. Germline V lookup: CDR1 SQVTM, CDR2 ANQGSEA.